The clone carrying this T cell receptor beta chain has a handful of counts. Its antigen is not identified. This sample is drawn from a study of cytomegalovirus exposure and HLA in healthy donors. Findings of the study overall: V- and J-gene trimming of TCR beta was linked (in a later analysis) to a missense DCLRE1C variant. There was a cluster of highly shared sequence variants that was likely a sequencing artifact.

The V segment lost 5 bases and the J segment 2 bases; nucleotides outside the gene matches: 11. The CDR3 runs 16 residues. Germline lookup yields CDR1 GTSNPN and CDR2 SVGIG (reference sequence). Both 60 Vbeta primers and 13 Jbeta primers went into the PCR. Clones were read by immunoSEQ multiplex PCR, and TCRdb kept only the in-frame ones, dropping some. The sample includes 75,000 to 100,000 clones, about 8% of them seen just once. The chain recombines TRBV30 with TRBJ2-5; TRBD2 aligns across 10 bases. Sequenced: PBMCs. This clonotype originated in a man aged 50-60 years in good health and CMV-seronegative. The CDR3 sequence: CAWSVGGAGGQETQYF. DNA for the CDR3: TGTGCCTGGTCTGTAGGCGGAGCGGGAGGGCAAGAGACCCAGTACTTC.